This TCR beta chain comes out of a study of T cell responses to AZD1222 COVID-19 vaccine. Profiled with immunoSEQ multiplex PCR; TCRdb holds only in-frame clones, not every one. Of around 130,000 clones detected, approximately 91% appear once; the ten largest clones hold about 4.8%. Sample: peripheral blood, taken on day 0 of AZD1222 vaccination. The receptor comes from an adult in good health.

This chain's CDR3 is CASSFRSLRVLNIQYF. Written as DNA, the CDR3 is TGTGCCAGCAGTTTCCGGAGCCTCAGGGTTTTGAACATTCAGTACTTC. The chain joins TRBV28 to TRBJ2-4, with TRBD1 as a possible D gene (5 bases). Trimming removed 3 bases at V and 7 bases at J, with 19 bases between. The CDR3 spans 16 residues. CDR1 is MDHEN and CDR2 is SYDVKM in the germline V gene.